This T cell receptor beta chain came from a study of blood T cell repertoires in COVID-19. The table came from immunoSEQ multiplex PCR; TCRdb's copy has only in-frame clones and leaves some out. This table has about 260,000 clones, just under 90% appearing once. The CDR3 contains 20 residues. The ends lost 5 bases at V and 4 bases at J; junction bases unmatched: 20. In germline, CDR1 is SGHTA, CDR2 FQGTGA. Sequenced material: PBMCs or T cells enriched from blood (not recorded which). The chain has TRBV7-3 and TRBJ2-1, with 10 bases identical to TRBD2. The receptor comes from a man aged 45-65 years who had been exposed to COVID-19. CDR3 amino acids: CASSQRGASGSRIGYNEQFF. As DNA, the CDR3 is TGTGCCAGCAGCCAAAGGGGGGCTAGCGGGAGTAGGATTGGGTACAATGAGCAGTTCTTC.